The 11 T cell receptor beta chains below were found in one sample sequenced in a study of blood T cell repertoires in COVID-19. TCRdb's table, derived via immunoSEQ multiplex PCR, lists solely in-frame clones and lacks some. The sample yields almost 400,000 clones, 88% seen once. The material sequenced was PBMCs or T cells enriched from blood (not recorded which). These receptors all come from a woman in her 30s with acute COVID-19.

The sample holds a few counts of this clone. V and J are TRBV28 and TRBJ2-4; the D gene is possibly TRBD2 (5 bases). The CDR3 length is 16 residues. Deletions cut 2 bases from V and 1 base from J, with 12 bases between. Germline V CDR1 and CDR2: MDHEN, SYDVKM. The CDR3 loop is CASSLTGSVAKNIQYF. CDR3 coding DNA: TGTGCCAGCAGTTTAACGGGGTCGGTGGCCAAAAACATTCAGTACTTC.

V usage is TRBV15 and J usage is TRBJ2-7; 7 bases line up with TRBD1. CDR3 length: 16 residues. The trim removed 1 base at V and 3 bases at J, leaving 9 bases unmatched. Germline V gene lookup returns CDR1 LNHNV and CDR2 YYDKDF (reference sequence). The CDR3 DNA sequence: TGTGCCACCAGCAGAGTGCCGAGAACAGGGGACTACGAGCAGTACTTC. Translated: CATSRVPRTGDYEQYF.

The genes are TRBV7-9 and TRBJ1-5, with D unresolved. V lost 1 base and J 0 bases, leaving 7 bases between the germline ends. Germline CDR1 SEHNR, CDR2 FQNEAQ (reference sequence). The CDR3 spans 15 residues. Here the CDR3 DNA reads TGTGCCAGCAGCTTAGGTACAAATAGCAATCAGCCCCAGCATTTT. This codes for CASSLGTNSNQPQHF. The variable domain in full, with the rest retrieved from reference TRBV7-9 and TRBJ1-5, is DTGVSQNPRHKITKRGQNVTFRCDPISEHNRLYWYRQTLGQGPEFLTYFQNEAQLEKSRLLSDRFSAERPKGSFSTLEIQRTEQGDSAMYLCASSLGTNSNQPQHFGDGTRLSIL.

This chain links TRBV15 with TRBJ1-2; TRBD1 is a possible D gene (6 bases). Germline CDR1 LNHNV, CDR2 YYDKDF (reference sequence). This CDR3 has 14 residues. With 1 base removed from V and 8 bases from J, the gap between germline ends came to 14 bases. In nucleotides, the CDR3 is TGTGCCACCAGCAGAGTTGGGGGGGGCTGGGGCTACACCTTC. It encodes CATSRVGGGWGYTF.

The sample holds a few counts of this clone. The CDR3 reads CASSWKGGDNSPLHF. CDR3 in DNA: TGTGCCAGCAGCTGGAAAGGGGGCGATAATTCACCCCTCCACTTT. This sequence joins TRBV11-2 and TRBJ1-6; 7 positions agree with TRBD1. Germline CDR1 is SGHAT and CDR2 is FQNNGV. The CDR3 loop spans 15 amino acids. With 4 bases clipped from V and 5 bases from J, the junction kept 5 bases outside the gene matches.

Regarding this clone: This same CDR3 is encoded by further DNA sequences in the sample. CDR3 in DNA: TGTGCCAGCAGTGGTGGGTCAGGCCAGCCCCAGCATTTT. Amino acids: CASSGGSGQPQHF. The chain recombines TRBV2 with TRBJ1-5; unclear D gene. The V gene lost 4 bases and the J gene lost 7 bases, with 11 bases spanning the gap. The CDR3 is 13 amino acids. The germline CDR1 and CDR2 sequences are SNHLY and FYNNEI.

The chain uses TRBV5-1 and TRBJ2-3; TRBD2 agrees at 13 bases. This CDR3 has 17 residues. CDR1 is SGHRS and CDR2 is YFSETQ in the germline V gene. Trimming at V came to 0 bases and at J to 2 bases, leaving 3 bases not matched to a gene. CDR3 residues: CASSLETSGGATDTQYF. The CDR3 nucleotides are TGCGCCAGCAGCTTGGAAACTAGCGGGGGGGCCACAGATACGCAGTATTTT.

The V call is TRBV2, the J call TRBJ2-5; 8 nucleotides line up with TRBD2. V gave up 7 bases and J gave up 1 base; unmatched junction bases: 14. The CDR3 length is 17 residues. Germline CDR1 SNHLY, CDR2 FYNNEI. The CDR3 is CASILKHGGEGQETQYF. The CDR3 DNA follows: TGTGCCAGCATTCTCAAGCACGGGGGGGAGGGCCAAGAGACCCAGTACTTC.

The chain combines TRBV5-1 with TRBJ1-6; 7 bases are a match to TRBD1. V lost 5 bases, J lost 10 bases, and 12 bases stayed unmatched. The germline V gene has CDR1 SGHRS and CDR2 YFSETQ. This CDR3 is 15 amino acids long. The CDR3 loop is CASRPETGSWSPLHF. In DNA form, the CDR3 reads TGCGCCAGCAGGCCCGAGACAGGGTCATGGTCACCCCTCCACTTT.

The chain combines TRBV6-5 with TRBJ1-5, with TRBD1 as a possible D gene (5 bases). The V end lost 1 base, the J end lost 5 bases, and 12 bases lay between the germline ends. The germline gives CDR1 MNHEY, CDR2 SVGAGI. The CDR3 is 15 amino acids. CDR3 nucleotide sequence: TGTGCCAGCAGTTACTTGGGGGGTCAGGATCAGCCCCAGCATTTT. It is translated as CASSYLGGQDQPQHF.

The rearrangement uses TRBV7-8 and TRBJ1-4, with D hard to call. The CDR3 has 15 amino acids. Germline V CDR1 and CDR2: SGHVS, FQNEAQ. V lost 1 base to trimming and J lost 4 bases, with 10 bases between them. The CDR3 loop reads CASSLVVRSNEKLFF. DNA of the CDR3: TGTGCCAGCAGCTTAGTGGTCAGAAGTAATGAAAAACTGTTTTTT.